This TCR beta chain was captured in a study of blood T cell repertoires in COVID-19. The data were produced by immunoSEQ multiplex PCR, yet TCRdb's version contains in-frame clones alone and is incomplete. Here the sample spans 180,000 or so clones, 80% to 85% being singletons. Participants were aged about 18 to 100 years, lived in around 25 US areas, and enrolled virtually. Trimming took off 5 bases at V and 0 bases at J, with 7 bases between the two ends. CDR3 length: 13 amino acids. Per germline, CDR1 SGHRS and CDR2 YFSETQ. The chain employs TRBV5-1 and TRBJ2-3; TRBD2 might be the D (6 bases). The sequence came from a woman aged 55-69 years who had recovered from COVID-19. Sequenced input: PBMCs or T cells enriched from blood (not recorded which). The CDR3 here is CASRRDSTDTQYF. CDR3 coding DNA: TGCGCCAGCAGGCGGGATAGCACAGATACGCAGTATTTT.